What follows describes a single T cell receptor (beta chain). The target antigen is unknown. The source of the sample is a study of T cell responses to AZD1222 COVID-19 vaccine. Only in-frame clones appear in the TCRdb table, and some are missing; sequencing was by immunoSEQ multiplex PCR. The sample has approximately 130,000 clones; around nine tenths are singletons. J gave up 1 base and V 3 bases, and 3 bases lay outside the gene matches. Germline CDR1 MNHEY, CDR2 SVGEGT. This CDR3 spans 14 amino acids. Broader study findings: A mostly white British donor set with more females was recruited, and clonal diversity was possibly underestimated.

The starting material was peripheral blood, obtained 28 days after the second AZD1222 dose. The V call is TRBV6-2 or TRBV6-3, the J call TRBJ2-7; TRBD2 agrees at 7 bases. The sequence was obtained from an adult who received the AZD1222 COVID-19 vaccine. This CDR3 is CASSYRRGSYEQYF. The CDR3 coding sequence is TGTGCCAGCAGTTATCGGCGGGGGTCCTACGAGCAGTACTTC.